The T cell receptor (beta chain) under discussion was sequenced for a study of cytomegalovirus exposure and HLA in healthy donors. Study information: Of several hundred genotyped donors, roughly 80% clustered with self-reported Caucasian donors. Study-wide results and caveats: Most TCR beta V segments were productive about 87% or about 30% of the time in an earlier analysis. What was likely a sequencing artifact was a cluster of highly shared sequence variants.

The study ran its PCR with 60 Vbeta and 13 Jbeta primers. Authors' analysis steps: An analysis that came later counted 73 million or so unique TCR beta chains, 10 million to 12 million shared. Generated by immunoSEQ multiplex PCR, the TCRdb table keeps only in-frame clones and is missing some. For V, J and clone size, that table is used; D and trimming come from the DNA. Here the sample spans around 200,000 clones, 75% to 90% being singletons. Comments on this clone: Its antigen is not known.

Trimming at V came to 3 bases and at J to 3 bases, leaving 13 bases not matched to a gene. This CDR3 has 19 amino acids. The germline V gene encodes CDR1 MGHRA and CDR2 YSYEKL. The sequencing sample was made of PBMCs. This chain uses TRBV4-1 with TRBJ1-3, with 11 bases matching TRBD1. This clonotype originated in a man in his fifties or sixties in good health and CMV-seronegative. This CDR3 reads CASSHNTGTGGRVGNTIYF. The CDR3 region has the DNA TGCGCCAGCAGCCATAATACCGGGACAGGGGGTAGGGTTGGAAACACCATATATTTT.